This passage covers 32 T cell receptor beta chains from one sample sequenced in a study of regulatory T cells in long-lasting Graves disease. Indicated time point: persistent/refractory GD, antithyroid drugs over 5 years with positive TRAb. PBMC RNA was the source of the TCR library. Relying on iRepertoire HTBI primers and Arm-PCR of CDR3 regions, the team built TCR beta libraries. TCRdb reprocessed the multiplex PCR reads with MiXCR, giving one entry per CDR3 protein. This table has fewer than 450,000 distinct CDR3 sequences, under 25% appearing once. This specimen consisted of peripheral blood mononuclear cells (PBMCs), obtained when the disease was refractory, from a patient treated with antithyroid drugs. These receptors were obtained from a female donor with Graves disease.

This clonotype was picked up many times. The chain joins TRBV6-1 to TRBJ2-2, with 7 bases identical to TRBD1. Germline lookup yields CDR1 MNHNS and CDR2 SASEGT. J gave up 0 bases and V 6 bases, and 7 bases lay outside the gene matches. This CDR3 spans 16 amino acids. In DNA form, the CDR3 reads TGTGCCAGCAGCCCCTTGGGGACAGCGAACACCGGGGAGCTGTTTTTT. Translating it yields CASSPLGTANTGELFF.

Points on this clonotype: A much larger clone differs from this one at a single base, so this may be a read error. The V and J genes are TRBV3-1 and TRBJ1-1; maybe TRBD1 (5 bases). Germline V CDR1 and CDR2: LGHDT, YNNKEL (reference sequence). The CDR3 has 17 amino acids. The CDR3 DNA is TGTGCCAGCAGCTTTTACTTCTCAAAACAGGTGAACACTGAAGCTTCCTTT. Amino acids: CASSFYFSKQVNTEASF.

The CDR3 loop is CASSEPGRAYEQYF. The CDR3 DNA is TGTGCCAGCAGTGAACCCGGGAGGGCCTACGAGCAGTACTTC. This sequence joins TRBV25-1 and TRBJ2-7, with TRBD2 matching over 8 bases. The CDR3 totals 14 residues. The V gene end was trimmed by 2 bases and the J gene end by 2 bases; junction bases not matched to a gene: 2. Germline CDR1 is MGHDK and CDR2 is SYGVNS.

This clonotype occurred a few times. The V and J genes are TRBV12-3 or TRBV12-4 and TRBJ1-5, with D unclear. CDR3 length: 15 amino acids. Trimming shortened V by 6 bases and J by 0 bases, and 12 bases separated the two germline ends. CDR3 coding DNA: TGTGCCAGCAGCCCCCTCGGGGATAGCAATCAGCCCCAGCATTTT. It yields the protein CASSPLGDSNQPQHF.

The CDR3 sequence: CASSKNGLAGETQYF. CDR3 nucleotides: TGTGCCAGCAGTAAAAACGGACTAGCAGGGGAGACCCAGTACTTC. The chain combines TRBV27 with TRBJ2-5; TRBD2 aligns across 8 bases. V gave up 5 bases and J gave up 5 bases; unmatched junction bases: 10. Germline V gene lookup returns CDR1 MNHEY and CDR2 SMNVEV (reference sequence). The CDR3 runs 15 residues.

There are a few counts of this clonotype. This chain connects TRBV4-3 to TRBJ2-7; D uncertain. Trimming left V 0 bases short and J 0 bases short, with 6 bases between. Germline V lookup: CDR1 LGHNA, CDR2 YSLEER. This CDR3 comprises 14 residues. CDR3 bases: TGCGCCAGCAGCCAAGACAGGACCTCCTACGAGCAGTACTTC. Residues: CASSQDRTSYEQYF.

This clonotype was recorded at least ten times. The genes are TRBV7-2 and TRBJ1-1; a weak D match, TRBD1 (5 bases). The CDR3 is 15 residues long. V lost 1 base and J lost 4, with 13 bases in between. The germline V gene has CDR1 SGHTA and CDR2 FQGNSA. Written as DNA, the CDR3 is TGTGCCAGCAGCTTAGGGCGGGGCAGTAGCACTGAAGCTTTCTTT. Translated: CASSLGRGSSTEAFF.

This clonotype was counted a few times. The rearrangement joins TRBV28 to TRBJ2-5; D is perhaps TRBD2 (6 bases). The germline gives CDR1 MDHEN, CDR2 SYDVKM. Deletions cut 4 bases from V and 3 bases from J, with 12 bases between. There are 14 residues in the CDR3. The CDR3 reads CASSSTLAKETQYF. CDR3 nucleotide sequence: TGTGCCAGCAGTTCAACGCTAGCGAAAGAGACCCAGTACTTC.

This clonotype was detected many times. The V and J genes are TRBV15 and TRBJ1-1, with no clear D. Trimming took off 2 bases at V and 5 bases at J, with 15 bases between the two ends. This CDR3 spans 15 amino acids. CDR1 is LNHNV, CDR2 YYDKDF, per germline (reference sequence). For the CDR3, the DNA is TGTGCCACCAGCAGAACCGGGATCGGCGGGACTGAAGCTTTCTTT. It codes for CATSRTGIGGTEAFF.

In its sample, this clonotype was seen many times. This rearrangement joins TRBV20-1 to TRBJ2-7; TRBD2 agrees at 7 bases. V lost 4 bases to trimming and J lost 2 bases; unmatched junction nucleotides: 5. CDR1 is DFQATT, CDR2 SNEGSKA, per germline (reference sequence). CDR3 length equals 13 residues. This chain's CDR3 is CSATPGLTYEQYF. Here the CDR3 DNA reads TGCAGTGCTACCCCGGGACTAACCTACGAGCAGTACTTC.

The chain recombines TRBV18 with TRBJ2-5; 14 bases align to TRBD2. Gene TRBJ2-1 matches the end of the DNA better, so the J call may be wrong. CDR1 is KGHSH, CDR2 LQKENI, per germline. The CDR3 contains 16 residues. CDR3 DNA sequence: TGTGCCAGCTCACGACCAGGGACTAGCGGGAGAATTGAGCAGTTCTTC. Amino acids: CASSRPGTSGRIEQFF.

V and J are TRBV19 and TRBJ2-2, with 9 positions matching TRBD1. V dropped 7 bases and J dropped 1; count of bases not matched to a gene: 13. Germline V gene data show CDR1 as LNHDA and CDR2 as SQIVND (reference sequence). The CDR3 is made up of 18 amino acids. The CDR3 DNA sequence: TGTGCCAGTACCCCCGGGACAGGGTTCACCGTGAACACCGGGGAGCTGTTTTTT. Residues: CASTPGTGFTVNTGELFF.

This clonotype has more than one count but fewer than ten. V and J are TRBV20-1 and TRBJ2-3; D possibly corresponds to TRBD2 (6 bases). CDR1 is DFQATT, CDR2 SNEGSKA, per germline (reference sequence). The ends were cut back, 7 bases at V and 2 bases at J, with 13 bases in the middle. CDR3 length: 13 residues. The CDR3 sequence is CSVTRETTDTQYF. The CDR3 DNA follows: TGCAGTGTAACACGGGAGACCACAGATACGCAGTATTTT.

The gene calls are TRBV5-1 and TRBJ2-7, with D perhaps given as TRBD1 or TRBD2 (7 bases each). V shed 4 bases and J shed 3 bases, with 23 bases lying between them. In germline, CDR1 is SGHRS, CDR2 YFSETQ. This CDR3 region has 17 residues. The CDR3 spells CASSPGQTGRGIYEQYF. CDR3 DNA sequence: TGCGCCAGCAGCCCTGGACAGACAGGGAGGGGGATCTACGAGCAGTACTTC.

The CDR3 loop reads CASSYQAGVNFGQPQHF. As DNA, the CDR3 is TGTGCCAGCAGTTACCAGGCAGGGGTTAATTTCGGTCAGCCCCAGCATTTT. The chain uses TRBV6-2 or TRBV6-3 and TRBJ1-5; perhaps TRBD1 as D (6 bases). Germline V gives CDR1 MNHEY, CDR2 SVGEGT. The CDR3 has 17 residues. The germline V and J ends were trimmed by 2 bases and 6 bases, with 20 bases remaining between them.

The CDR3: CSARDRLTPLTQYF. In nucleotides, the CDR3 is TGCAGTGCTAGAGATCGGCTTACTCCCTTAACCCAGTACTTC. The chain links TRBV20-1 to TRBJ2-5; D unclear. V was pared by 0 bases and J by 8 bases, with 16 bases between. CDR1 and CDR2 (germline): DFQATT, SNEGSKA (reference sequence). CDR3 length: 14 residues.

For this clonotype: Since a much larger clone is just one base distant, this may be a read error. The rearrangement joins TRBV7-9 to TRBJ1-1, with a weak D call TRBD1 (6 bases). This CDR3 has 13 residues. V was clipped by 11 bases and J by 4 bases, with 17 bases between them. Per the germline V gene, CDR1 is SEHNR and CDR2 is FQNEAQ (reference sequence). The CDR3 loop is CALTRGAGTEAFF. CDR3 DNA: TGTGCCCTTACGCGGGGGGCCGGCACTGAAGCTTTCTTT.

The genes are TRBV20-1 and TRBJ2-2, with 10 bases aligning to TRBD1. The CDR3 loop spans 14 amino acids. Germline-derived CDR1 and CDR2 are DFQATT and SNEGSKA (reference sequence). V gave up 5 bases and J gave up 6 bases; unmatched junction bases: 6. CDR3 sequence reads: CSALTGGAAGELFF. CDR3 DNA sequence: TGCAGTGCTCTGACAGGGGGCGCGGCCGGGGAGCTGTTTTTT.

The CDR3 reads CASKWIEETEAFF. CDR3 bases: TGTGCCAGCAAGTGGATTGAGGAAACTGAAGCTTTCTTT. The V call is TRBV7-9, the J call TRBJ1-1; D is undetermined. The germline V gene has CDR1 SEHNR and CDR2 FQNEAQ (reference sequence). This CDR3 is 13 amino acids long. Between the trimmed V and J ends, which lost 7 bases and 5 bases, there was a span of 14 bases.

Note on this clonotype: This may be a read error: a much more frequent sequence differs by one nucleotide. The chain links TRBV28 to TRBJ2-5, with D possibly matching TRBD1 (6 bases). This CDR3 contains 14 residues. Trimming left V 5 bases short and J 4 bases short, with 14 bases between. The germline V gene has CDR1 MDHEN and CDR2 SYDVKM. The CDR3 DNA sequence: TGTGCCAGCAGTAAACAGGGTAGTACAGAGACCCAGTACTTC. It specifies CASSKQGSTETQYF.

The chain combines TRBV20-1 with TRBJ2-7; no clear D gene. With 0 bases removed from V and 2 bases from J, the gap between germline ends came to 11 bases. Germline V gene lookup returns CDR1 DFQATT and CDR2 SNEGSKA (reference sequence). This CDR3 has 14 amino acids. The CDR3 nucleotides read TGCAGTGCTAGAGATCAGGCCAGAACCTACGAGCAGTACTTC. Translation: CSARDQARTYEQYF.

This chain joins TRBV19 and TRBJ2-2; TRBD1 aligns across 10 bases. Germline V lookup: CDR1 LNHDA, CDR2 SQIVND (reference sequence). Losses at the gene ends were 5 bases for V and 5 bases for J; bases not matched to a gene: 8. The CDR3 consists of 16 residues. The DNA of the CDR3 is TGTGCCAGTAGTCTGGGACAGGGGAGGCGGACCGGGGAGCTGTTTTTT. It specifies CASSLGQGRRTGELFF.

In its sample, this clonotype was seen a few times. This chain joins TRBV6-2 or TRBV6-3 and TRBJ2-7; D may be TRBD1 (6 bases). Germline loops: CDR1 MNHEY, CDR2 SVGEGT. Deletions cut 6 bases from V and 4 bases from J, with 13 bases between. This CDR3 comprises 13 residues. This CDR3 reads CASRITGFYEQYF. The CDR3 nucleotides read TGTGCCAGCAGAATAACAGGGTTTTACGAGCAGTACTTC.

This clonotype was seen at least ten times. V and J are TRBV12-3 or TRBV12-4 and TRBJ1-1, with D possibly TRBD1 on 6 matching bases. V lost 5 bases and J 6 bases, leaving 19 bases between the germline ends. CDR3 length: 15 residues. The CDR3 sequence is CASSLPTAGEPEAFF. CDR3 nucleotide sequence: TGTGCCAGCAGTCTTCCGACAGCAGGGGAACCTGAAGCTTTCTTT.

This clonotype came up a few times. The chain recombines TRBV7-9 with TRBJ1-5, with D maybe TRBD1 (5 bases). CDR1 SEHNR and CDR2 FQNEAQ come from the germline V gene (reference sequence). The CDR3 runs 18 residues. V lost 0 bases, J lost 5 bases, and 20 bases lay in between. The CDR3 DNA reads as TGTGCCAGCAGCTTAGCGCTGACAAGAGCCAGGGACGATCAGCCCCAGCATTTT. Residues: CASSLALTRARDDQPQHF.

Many counts were recorded for this clonotype. The rearrangement joins TRBV2 to TRBJ1-2, with D perhaps TRBD1 (5 bases). CDR3 length: 14 residues. CDR1 SNHLY and CDR2 FYNNEI come from the germline V gene. V was pared by 6 bases and J by 4 bases, with 15 bases between. The CDR3 sequence is CASSTHGDGYGYTF. The CDR3 nucleotides are TGTGCCAGCAGCACTCATGGGGACGGCTATGGCTACACCTTC.

A few counts support this clonotype. J is TRBJ2-7 and V is TRBV20-1, with D uncertain. Between the trimmed V and J ends, which lost 3 bases and 3 bases, there was a span of 21 bases. The CDR3 extends over 16 amino acids. CDR1 is DFQATT, CDR2 SNEGSKA, per germline (reference sequence). The CDR3 is CSASEQSRTTNYEQYF. The CDR3 DNA is TGCAGTGCTAGCGAGCAATCCAGGACCACCAACTACGAGCAGTACTTC.

This clonotype was detected many times. This chain connects TRBV2 to TRBJ2-7; D not certain. V shed 4 bases and J shed 5 bases, with 15 bases lying between them. This CDR3 has 14 residues. Germline V lookup: CDR1 SNHLY, CDR2 FYNNEI. CDR3 region: CASSGLRSRDEQYF. The DNA for the CDR3 is TGTGCCAGCAGTGGGCTTCGAAGCCGCGACGAGCAGTACTTC.

This chain joins TRBV6-5 and TRBJ1-2, with 8 bases aligning to TRBD1. V dropped 2 bases and J dropped 5; count of bases not matched to a gene: 10. The CDR3 extends over 16 amino acids. Germline CDR1 MNHEY, CDR2 SVGAGI. The CDR3 here is CASSYRGGDRRYGYTF. CDR3 coding DNA: TGTGCCAGCAGTTACCGGGGGGGGGACAGGAGATATGGCTACACCTTC.

This clonotype was observed a few times. The gene calls are TRBV20-1 and TRBJ2-3, with TRBD2 identical over 8 bases. CDR1 is DFQATT, CDR2 SNEGSKA, per germline (reference sequence). The ends lost 7 bases at V and 2 bases at J; junction bases unmatched: 8. The CDR3 contains 14 residues. The CDR3 coding sequence is TGCAGTGGGAGGCGGGAGGCTATCACAGATACGCAGTATTTT. This encodes CSGRREAITDTQYF.

This clonotype was detected ten times or more. This chain joins TRBV6-1 and TRBJ1-2; weak D call: TRBD1 (5 bases). Germline lookup yields CDR1 MNHNS and CDR2 SASEGT. V was shortened by 1 base and J by 5 bases, with 11 bases between the two germline ends. The CDR3 has 14 residues. CDR3 amino acids: CASSEGWGGYGYTF. CDR3 bases: TGTGCCAGCAGTGAAGGATGGGGCGGATATGGCTACACCTTC.

The V call is TRBV5-1, the J call TRBJ2-2, with TRBD1 identical over 7 bases. Germline CDR1 SGHRS, CDR2 YFSETQ. The V segment lost 4 bases and the J segment 4 bases; nucleotides outside the gene matches: 7. This CDR3 has 15 amino acids. Here the CDR3 reads CASSPRQGVTGELFF. CDR3 sequence (DNA): TGCGCCAGCAGCCCCAGGCAGGGGGTCACCGGGGAGCTGTTTTTT.